The 27 T cell receptor beta chains below were found in one sample sequenced in a study of cytomegalovirus exposure and HLA in healthy donors. 13 Jbeta primers and 60 Vbeta primers were used for the PCR. Clones were read by immunoSEQ multiplex PCR, and TCRdb kept only the in-frame ones, dropping some. The repertoire holds about 170,000 clones, with approximately 79% as singletons. Sequencing was done on a sample of PBMCs. Receptors originate from a woman aged 50 to 60 in good health and CMV-seropositive.

The chain carries TRBV7-8 and TRBJ2-1; 8 bases fit TRBD2. CDR1 and CDR2 from the germline V gene are SGHVS and FQNEAQ. Germline trimming cut 4 bases from V and 1 base from J; bases unmatched to any gene: 15. This CDR3 is 19 amino acids long. The CDR3 DNA sequence: TGTGCCAGCAGCTCCCCGGGAGGGCGCTCATTAAAATCCTACAATGAGCAGTTCTTC. Translation: CASSSPGGRSLKSYNEQFF.

The V and J genes are TRBV29-1 and TRBJ1-2, with a tentative D call TRBD1 (6 bases). In germline, CDR1 is SQVTM, CDR2 ANQGSEA. Trimming left V 7 bases short and J 8 bases short, with 11 bases between. The CDR3 sequence is 10 residues long. In nucleotides, the CDR3 is TGCAGCGCAGGGGCACCCGGCTACACCTTC. This encodes CSAGAPGYTF.

The chain recombines TRBV5-1 with TRBJ2-5; 8 bases are a match to TRBD1. The DNA end lines up better with TRBJ2-7; the J call may be wrong. In germline, CDR1 is SGHRS, CDR2 YFSETQ. The CDR3 sequence is 16 residues long. The CDR3 DNA reads as TGCGCCAGCAGCTTGACACTTCGGACAGGGAGCTACGAGCAGTACTTC. This sequence encodes CASSLTLRTGSYEQYF.

The chain joins TRBV5-6 to TRBJ2-1; D perhaps matches TRBD1 (5 bases). Germline V gene lookup returns CDR1 SGHDT and CDR2 YYEEEE. Trimming removed 2 bases at V and 15 bases at J, with 18 bases between. The CDR3 is 13 residues long. The CDR3 DNA is TGTGCCAGCAGCTTTGGTAGTAGAGACCAGGGGTTCTTC. Translating gives CASSFGSRDQGFF.

The chain has TRBV19 and TRBJ1-1, with 8 positions matching TRBD1. Germline CDR1 reads LNHDA; CDR2 reads SQIVND (reference sequence). The CDR3 contains 16 residues. The V segment lost 3 bases and the J segment 2 bases; nucleotides outside the gene matches: 8. The CDR3 protein is CASSIGQGRANTEAFF. In nucleotides, the CDR3 is TGTGCCAGTAGTATCGGACAGGGTCGAGCAAACACTGAAGCTTTCTTT.

CDR3 sequence (DNA): TGTGCCAGCAGATACGGGGGGGAGACCCAGTACTTC. Encoded protein: CASRYGGETQYF. The rearrangement links TRBV7-9 to TRBJ2-5, with TRBD2 matching over 7 bases. Trimming at V came to 6 bases and at J to 5 bases, leaving 3 bases not matched to a gene. CDR1 is SEHNR, CDR2 FQNEAQ, per germline (reference sequence). The CDR3 extends over 12 amino acids.

V gene TRBV2 combines with J gene TRBJ2-7; 10 bases are a match to TRBD1. Germline V gene sequence: CDR1 SNHLY, CDR2 FYNNEI. The CDR3 sequence is 14 residues long. The ends lost 7 bases at V and 3 bases at J; junction bases unmatched: 6. The CDR3 DNA is TGTGCCAGCACCCGGACAGGGGGTGTCTACGAGCAGTACTTC. Translated, it gives CASTRTGGVYEQYF.

V and J are TRBV7-6 and TRBJ2-2, with D maybe TRBD1 (6 bases). The CDR3 has 15 residues. V was clipped by 4 bases and J by 3 bases, with 12 bases between them. Per germline, CDR1 SGHVS and CDR2 FNYEAQ. CDR3 sequence: CASSYRGFDTGELFF. CDR3 nucleotides: TGTGCCAGCAGCTATAGGGGGTTTGACACCGGGGAGCTGTTTTTT. Complete variable domain (other parts from reference TRBV7-6 and TRBJ2-2): GAGVSQSPRYKVTKRGQDVALRCDPISGHVSLYWYRQALGQGPEFLTYFNYEAQQDKSGLPNDRFSAERPEGSISTLTIQRTEQRDSAMYRCASSYRGFDTGELFFGEGSRLTVL.

The CDR3 DNA reads TGTGCCAGCAGCGTACCCCTGCGGGCCAGGACAGATACGCAGTATTTT. Amino acids: CASSVPLRARTDTQYF. The rearrangement uses TRBV9 and TRBJ2-3; a weak D match, TRBD2 (5 bases). This CDR3 comprises 16 residues. From germline, CDR1 is SGDLS and CDR2 YYNGEE. V lost 1 base and J lost 3, with 15 bases in between.

The rearrangement joins TRBV2 to TRBJ2-1; 8 bases are a match to TRBD2. Germline V lookup: CDR1 SNHLY, CDR2 FYNNEI. The junction had 7 bases not matched to a gene; V was cut back by 3 bases and J by 6 bases. The CDR3 length is 15 residues. The CDR3 sequence: CASSESGGPSNEQFF. The CDR3 DNA reads TGTGCCAGCAGTGAGTCGGGAGGGCCATCCAATGAGCAGTTCTTC.

The chain is built from TRBV18 and TRBJ2-3; TRBD2 matches at 7 bases. This CDR3 contains 16 residues. V shed 2 bases, J shed 2 bases, and the junction held 7 bases outside the gene matches. Germline values: CDR1 KGHSH, CDR2 LQKENI. CDR3 protein: CASSPSSTSATDTQYF. CDR3 bases: TGTGCCAGCTCACCAAGTTCTACTAGCGCCACAGATACGCAGTATTTT.

The rearrangement joins TRBV2 to TRBJ1-2; maybe TRBD1 (6 bases). This CDR3 contains 12 residues. V was shortened by 10 bases and J by 2 bases, with 11 bases between the two germline ends. Germline V gene lookup returns CDR1 SNHLY and CDR2 FYNNEI. As DNA, the CDR3 is TGTGCCACCATACAGGGAAACTATGGCTACACCTTC. It yields the protein CATIQGNYGYTF.

The chain employs TRBV19 and TRBJ1-2, with D possibly matching TRBD1 (5 bases). The CDR3 contains 15 residues. Between the trimmed V and J ends, which lost 7 bases and 7 bases, there was a span of 22 bases. Germline V lookup: CDR1 LNHDA, CDR2 SQIVND (reference sequence). In nucleotides, the CDR3 is TGTGCCAGTACCGACCCAGGGCGGACAAGTGGTGGCTACACCTTC. It encodes CASTDPGRTSGGYTF.

This clone came up a few times. The chain carries TRBV5-6 and TRBJ1-1; D is perhaps TRBD1 (5 bases). This CDR3 is built from 17 residues. Germline V gene data show CDR1 as SGHDT and CDR2 as YYEEEE. V was pared by 4 bases and J by 3 bases, with 22 bases between. The CDR3 loop is CASSPKRGSPADTEAFF. Written as DNA, the CDR3 is TGTGCCAGCAGCCCGAAGCGGGGCTCCCCTGCAGACACTGAAGCTTTCTTT.

CDR3 nucleotides: TGTGCCAGCAGTTCTTTAGCGGGAGACCCTAGCACAGATACGCAGTATTTT. This sequence encodes CASSSLAGDPSTDTQYF. The V and J genes are TRBV7-9 and TRBJ2-3, with 9 positions matching TRBD2. This CDR3 is built from 17 residues. V shed 6 bases, J shed 0 bases, and the junction held 10 bases outside the gene matches. Germline-derived CDR1 and CDR2 are SEHNR and FQNEAQ (reference sequence).

This sequence joins TRBV2 and TRBJ2-3; tentative D call: TRBD2 (5 bases). The germline gives CDR1 SNHLY, CDR2 FYNNEI. There are 13 residues in the CDR3. V was pared by 10 bases and J by 2 bases, with 13 bases between. The DNA of the CDR3 is TGTGCCACGGCGGCGGGTTTCACAGATACGCAGTATTTT. Residues: CATAAGFTDTQYF.

As DNA, the CDR3 is TGTGCCACCAGCGAACCGGGACAGGTCTCTGGAAACACCATATATTTT. Protein product: CATSEPGQVSGNTIYF. The rearrangement links TRBV15 to TRBJ1-3; 8 nucleotides agree with TRBD1. This CDR3 has 16 amino acids. V gave up 5 bases and J gave up 0 bases; unmatched junction bases: 6. Germline-derived CDR1 and CDR2 are LNHNV and YYDKDF (reference sequence).

J is TRBJ1-1 and V is TRBV18; D gene ambiguous. With 9 bases removed from V and 0 bases from J, the gap between germline ends came to 20 bases. This CDR3 is 16 amino acids long. CDR1 and CDR2 from the germline V gene are KGHSH and LQKENI. CDR3 nucleotides: TGTGCCAGTCTTCCCACGATGAGCAGGATGAACACTGAAGCTTTCTTT. The encoded protein is CASLPTMSRMNTEAFF.

The chain has TRBV27 and TRBJ2-7; no reliable D call. Germline V gene data show CDR1 as MNHEY and CDR2 as SMNVEV (reference sequence). Trimming took 5 bases from V and 0 from J, leaving 5 bases between them. This CDR3 has 12 amino acids. For the CDR3, the DNA is TGTGCCAGCAGTCCACACTCCTACGAGCAGTACTTC. As protein: CASSPHSYEQYF.

The chain joins TRBV19 to TRBJ1-2; D unclear. The CDR3 spans 11 residues. Germline CDR1 and CDR2: LNHDA and SQIVND (reference sequence). V lost 7 bases and J lost 6, with 9 bases in between. The CDR3 sequence: CASIAGNGYTF. The CDR3 coding sequence is TGTGCCAGTATTGCGGGGAATGGCTACACCTTC.

V gene TRBV5-1 combines with J gene TRBJ2-7; a possible D gene is TRBD1 (6 bases). V dropped 5 bases and J dropped 2 bases, with 17 bases sitting between them. The CDR3 covers 15 residues. Germline loops: CDR1 SGHRS, CDR2 YFSETQ. CDR3 DNA sequence: TGCGCCAGCAGTAAGGCACAGGGTAATACCTACGAGCAGTACTTC. This codes for CASSKAQGNTYEQYF.

V usage is TRBV9 and J usage is TRBJ2-3; TRBD2 agrees at 7 bases. Per germline, CDR1 SGDLS and CDR2 YYNGEE. The CDR3 covers 14 residues. After removal of 3 bases from V and 4 bases from J, the junction contained 5 bases not matched to a gene. CDR3 DNA: TGTGCCAGCAGCGGACCTAGCGGAGCAGATACGCAGTATTTT. Protein: CASSGPSGADTQYF.

The gene calls are TRBV2 and TRBJ1-1; tentatively, D is TRBD1 (5 bases). Deletions cut 6 bases from V and 0 bases from J, with 11 bases between. The germline V gene has CDR1 SNHLY and CDR2 FYNNEI. CDR3 length: 14 residues. CDR3 coding DNA: TGTGCCAGCAGGGCGGGGGTGGTGAACACTGAAGCTTTCTTT. Its protein product is CASRAGVVNTEAFF.

V usage is TRBV2 and J usage is TRBJ1-6; the match to TRBD1 covers 7 bases. J was trimmed by 10 bases and V by 3 bases; bases with no gene match: 6. There are 14 residues in the CDR3. CDR1 and CDR2 from the germline V gene are SNHLY and FYNNEI. This CDR3 is CASSDRGLGSPLHF. In DNA form, the CDR3 reads TGTGCCAGCAGTGACAGGGGGTTAGGGTCACCCCTCCACTTT. Full variable domain (missing parts from reference TRBV2 and TRBJ1-6): EPEVTQTPSHQVTQMGQEVILRCVPISNHLYFYWYRQILGQKVEFLVSFYNNEISEKSEIFDDQFSVERPDGSNFTLKIRSTKLEDSAMYFCASSDRGLGSPLHFGNGTRLTVT.

The V and J genes are TRBV2 and TRBJ1-5; D uncertain. Germline CDR1 reads SNHLY; CDR2 reads FYNNEI. The CDR3 has 13 residues. V was trimmed by 3 bases and J by 4 bases, leaving 7 bases between them. The CDR3 loop reads CASSDPLNQPQHF. The CDR3 DNA reads as TGTGCCAGCAGTGACCCCCTAAATCAGCCCCAGCATTTT.

This chain joins TRBV5-1 and TRBJ2-3, with 15 nucleotides matching TRBD2. The length of the CDR3 is 15 residues. Germline CDR1 reads SGHRS; CDR2 reads YFSETQ. After removal of 3 bases from V and 6 bases from J, the junction contained 2 bases not matched to a gene. In DNA form, the CDR3 reads TGCGCCAGCAGCTCGGGGACTAGCGGGGGGGATACGCAGTATTTT. Residues: CASSSGTSGGDTQYF.

This clone was counted only a few times. The chain employs TRBV15 and TRBJ2-5; 8 bases are a match to TRBD1. The CDR3 spans 16 residues. Germline CDR1 reads LNHNV; CDR2 reads YYDKDF (reference sequence). The V gene end was trimmed by 0 bases and the J gene end by 1 base; junction bases not matched to a gene: 4. In nucleotides, the CDR3 is TGTGCCACCAGCAGAGATCGGGGGACAGGCCAAGAGACCCAGTACTTC. Translation: CATSRDRGTGQETQYF.